This T cell receptor (beta chain) was captured in a study of CD8 T cells in ankylosing spondylitis (dated by TCRdb to about 2017). Context from the whole study: The study profiled T cell receptor beta repertoires in healthy donors and ankylosing spondylitis patients to find disease-linked TCR variants. Peripheral blood was sampled, and synovial fluid was also collected from ankylosing spondylitis patients. The whole study cohort included 108 healthy donors and 25 or so ankylosing spondylitis patients.

What the work shows at the level of the full study, not this receptor alone: Significant enrichment of the disease-linked clones was reported in matched synovial fluid samples from ankylosing spondylitis patients. Some motif variants were previously reported in synovial fluid and blood of reactive arthritis patients, suggesting common disease-initiation mechanisms. The disease-linked clones had a CD8+ phenotype and were found at relatively low frequencies in peripheral blood. A TCR beta motif made up of several highly homologous amino acid variants appeared to be characteristic of blood from ankylosing spondylitis patients.

This sample was sequenced with an Illumina HiSeq 2500. TCR beta libraries were prepared by quantitative 5'-RACE with molecular barcodes. The paper's processing steps were these. To identify disease-linked TCR variants, a new computational method was used, one built on a probabilistic model of VDJ rearrangement. TCRdb reprocessed the public reads (quality trimming at Q25 with fastp, clone calling with MiXCR) and kept in-frame beta chains. Every CDR3 protein is listed once, alongside the most common genes and DNA of its rows. TCRdb's processing, not the authors' own work, is the source of the V and J calls. This sample holds under 450,000 distinct CDR3 sequences; approximately 17% were observed only once. The ten top clones hold approximately 1% of the sample. Compared with germline, V lacks 6 bases and J lacks 6 bases; bases without a gene match: 8. Counted from cysteine to phenylalanine, this CDR3 has 14 amino acids. Of all the DNA, just the CDR3 is kept, 42 bases in frame from base 1. Sequences SNHLY (CDR1) and FYNNEI (CDR2) are obtained from the germline V gene.

Comment on this clonotype: Its antigen is still unknown. No base quality values were provided; no much bigger clone lies one nucleotide off.

The receptor's source is a male donor with ankylosing spondylitis. Input material: blood, either unsorted or a sorted T cell fraction (not recorded which). The chain couples TRBV2 to TRBJ2-1, with 7 junctional bases fitting TRBD1. CDR3 protein: CASRPPAGGNEQFF. The nucleotide sequence reads TGTGCCAGCAGGCCCCCTGCAGGGGGCAATGAGCAGTTCTTC.